This T cell receptor (beta chain) was observed in a study of T-cell memory formation after mild COVID-19. This clonotype was found a few times. TCRdb fed the 5' RACE reads into MiXCR, producing one record per CDR3 protein. Seen here are under 550,000 distinct CDR3 sequences, roughly 18% observed once, and the top ten hold about a fifth. Germline V lookup: CDR1 MDHEN, CDR2 SYDVKM. The CDR3 sequence is 13 residues long. Trimming pared 10 bases from V and 1 base from J, leaving 10 bases between. The sample taken for sequencing was PBMCs or a T cell subset sorted from them (not recorded which). The chain has TRBV28 and TRBJ2-2; a possible D gene is TRBD1 (6 bases). The TCR was taken from a young man who had mild COVID-19 (a few samples of this study predate the infection). Cell type and time point are not known. The CDR3 spells CANSDRNTGELFF. The CDR3 DNA sequence: TGTGCCAACTCGGACAGGAACACCGGGGAGCTGTTTTTT.